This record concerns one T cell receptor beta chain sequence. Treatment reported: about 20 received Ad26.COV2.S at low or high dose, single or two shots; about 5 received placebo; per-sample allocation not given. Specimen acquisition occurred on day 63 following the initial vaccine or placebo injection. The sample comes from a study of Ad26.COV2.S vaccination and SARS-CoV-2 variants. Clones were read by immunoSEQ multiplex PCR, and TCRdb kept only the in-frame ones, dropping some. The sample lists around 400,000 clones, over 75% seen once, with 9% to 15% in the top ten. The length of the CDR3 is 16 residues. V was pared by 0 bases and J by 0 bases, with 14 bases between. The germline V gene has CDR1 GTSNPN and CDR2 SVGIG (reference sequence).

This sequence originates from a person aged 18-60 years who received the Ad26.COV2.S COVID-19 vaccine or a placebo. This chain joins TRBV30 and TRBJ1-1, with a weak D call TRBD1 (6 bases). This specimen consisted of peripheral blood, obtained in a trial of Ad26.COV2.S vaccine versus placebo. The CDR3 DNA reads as TGTGCCTGGAGTGTATTCGGGGGGCAAATGAACACTGAAGCTTTCTTT. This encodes CAWSVFGGQMNTEAFF.